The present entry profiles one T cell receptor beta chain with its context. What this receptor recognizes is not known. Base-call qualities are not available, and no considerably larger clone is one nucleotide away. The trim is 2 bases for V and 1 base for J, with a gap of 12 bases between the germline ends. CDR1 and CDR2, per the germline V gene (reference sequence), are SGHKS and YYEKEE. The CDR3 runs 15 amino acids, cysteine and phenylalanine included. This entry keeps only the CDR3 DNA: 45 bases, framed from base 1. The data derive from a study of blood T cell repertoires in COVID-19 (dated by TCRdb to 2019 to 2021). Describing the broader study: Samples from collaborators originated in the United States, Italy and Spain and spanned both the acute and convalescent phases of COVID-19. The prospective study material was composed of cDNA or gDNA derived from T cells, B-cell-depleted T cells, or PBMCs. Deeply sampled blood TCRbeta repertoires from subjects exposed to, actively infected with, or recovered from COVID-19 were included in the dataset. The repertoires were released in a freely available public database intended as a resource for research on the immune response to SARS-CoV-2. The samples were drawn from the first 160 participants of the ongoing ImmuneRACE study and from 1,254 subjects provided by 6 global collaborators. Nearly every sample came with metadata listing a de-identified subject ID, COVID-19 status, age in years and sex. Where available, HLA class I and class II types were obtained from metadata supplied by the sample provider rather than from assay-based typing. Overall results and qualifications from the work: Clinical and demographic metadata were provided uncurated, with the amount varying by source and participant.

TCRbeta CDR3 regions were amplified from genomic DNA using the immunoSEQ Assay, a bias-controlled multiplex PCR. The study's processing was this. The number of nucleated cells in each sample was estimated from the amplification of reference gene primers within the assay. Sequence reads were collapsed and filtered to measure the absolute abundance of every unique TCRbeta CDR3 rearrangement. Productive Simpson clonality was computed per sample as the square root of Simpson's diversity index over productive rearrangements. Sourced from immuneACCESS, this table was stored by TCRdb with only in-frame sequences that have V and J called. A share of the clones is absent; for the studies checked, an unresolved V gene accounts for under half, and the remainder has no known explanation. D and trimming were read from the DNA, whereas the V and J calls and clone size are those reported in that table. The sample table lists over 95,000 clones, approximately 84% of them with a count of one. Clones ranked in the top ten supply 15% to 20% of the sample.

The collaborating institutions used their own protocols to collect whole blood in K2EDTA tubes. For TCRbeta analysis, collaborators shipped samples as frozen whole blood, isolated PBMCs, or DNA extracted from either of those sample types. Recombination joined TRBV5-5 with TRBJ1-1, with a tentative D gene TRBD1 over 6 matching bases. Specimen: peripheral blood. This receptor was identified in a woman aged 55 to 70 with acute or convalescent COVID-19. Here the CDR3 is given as CASSLQGAWNTEAFF. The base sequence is TGTGCCAGCAGCTTACAGGGAGCTTGGAACACTGAAGCTTTCTTT.